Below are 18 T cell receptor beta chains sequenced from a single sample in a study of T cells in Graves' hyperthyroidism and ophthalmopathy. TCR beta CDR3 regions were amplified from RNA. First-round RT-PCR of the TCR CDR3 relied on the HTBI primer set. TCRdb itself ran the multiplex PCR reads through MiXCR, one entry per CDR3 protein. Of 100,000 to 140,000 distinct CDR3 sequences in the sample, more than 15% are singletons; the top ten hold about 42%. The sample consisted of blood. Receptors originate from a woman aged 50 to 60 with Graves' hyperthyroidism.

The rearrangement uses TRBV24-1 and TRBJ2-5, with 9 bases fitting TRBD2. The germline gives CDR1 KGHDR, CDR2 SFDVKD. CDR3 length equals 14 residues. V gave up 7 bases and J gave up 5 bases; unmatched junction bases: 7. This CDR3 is CATSSSGGLETQYF. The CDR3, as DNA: TGTGCCACCAGCAGTAGCGGGGGATTGGAGACCCAGTACTTC.

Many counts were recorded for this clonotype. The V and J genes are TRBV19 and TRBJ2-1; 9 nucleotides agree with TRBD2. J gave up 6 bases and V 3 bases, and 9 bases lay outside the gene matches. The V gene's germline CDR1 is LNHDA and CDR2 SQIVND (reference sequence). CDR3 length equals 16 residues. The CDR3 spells CASSIILAGGGNEQFF. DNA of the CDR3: TGTGCCAGTAGTATTATATTGGCGGGAGGGGGCAATGAGCAGTTCTTC.

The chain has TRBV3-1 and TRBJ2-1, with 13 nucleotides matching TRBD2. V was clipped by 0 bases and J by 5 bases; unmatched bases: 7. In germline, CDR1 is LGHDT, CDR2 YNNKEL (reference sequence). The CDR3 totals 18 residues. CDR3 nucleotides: TGTGCCAGCAGCCAAGACCTTCCGGGACTAGCGGGGAACAATGAGCAGTTCTTC. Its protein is CASSQDLPGLAGNNEQFF.

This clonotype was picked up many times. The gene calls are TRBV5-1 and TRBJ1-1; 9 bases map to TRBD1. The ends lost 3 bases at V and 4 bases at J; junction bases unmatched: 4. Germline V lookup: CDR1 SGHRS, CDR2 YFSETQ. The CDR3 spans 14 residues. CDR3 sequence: CASSSGQGGTEAFF. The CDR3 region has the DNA TGCGCCAGCAGCTCGGGACAGGGTGGCACTGAAGCTTTCTTT.

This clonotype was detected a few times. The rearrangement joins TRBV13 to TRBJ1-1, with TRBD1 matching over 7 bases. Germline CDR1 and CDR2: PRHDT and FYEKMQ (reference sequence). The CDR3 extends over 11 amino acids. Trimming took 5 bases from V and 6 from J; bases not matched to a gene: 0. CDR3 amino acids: CASSGTAEAFF. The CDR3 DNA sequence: TGTGCCAGCAGCGGGACAGCTGAAGCTTTCTTT.

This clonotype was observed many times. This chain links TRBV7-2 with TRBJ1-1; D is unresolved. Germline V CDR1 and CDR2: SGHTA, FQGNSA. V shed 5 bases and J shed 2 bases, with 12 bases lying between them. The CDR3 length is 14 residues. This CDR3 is CASSQGLINTEAFF. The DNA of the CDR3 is TGTGCCAGCAGCCAAGGACTGATAAACACTGAAGCTTTCTTT. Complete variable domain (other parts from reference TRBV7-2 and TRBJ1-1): GAGVSQSPSNKVTEKGKDVELRCDPISGHTALYWYRQSLGQGLEFLIYFQGNSAPDKSGLPSDRFSAERTGGSVSTLTIQRTQQEDSAVYLCASSQGLINTEAFFGQGTRLTVV.

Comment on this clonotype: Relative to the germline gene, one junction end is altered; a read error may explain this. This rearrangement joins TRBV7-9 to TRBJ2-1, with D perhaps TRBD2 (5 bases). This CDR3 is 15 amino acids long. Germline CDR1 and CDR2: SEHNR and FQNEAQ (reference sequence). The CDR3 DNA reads TGTGCCAGCAGCTCCGGCCGGGATTCCTACAATAAGCAGTTCTTC. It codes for CASSSGRDSYNKQFF.

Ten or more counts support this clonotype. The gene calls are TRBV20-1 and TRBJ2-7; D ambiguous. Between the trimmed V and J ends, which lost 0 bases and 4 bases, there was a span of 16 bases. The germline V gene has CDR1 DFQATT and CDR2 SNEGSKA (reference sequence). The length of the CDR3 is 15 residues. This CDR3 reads CSARDLPEVGYEQYF. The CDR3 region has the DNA TGCAGTGCTAGAGATCTTCCTGAGGTGGGGTACGAGCAGTACTTC.

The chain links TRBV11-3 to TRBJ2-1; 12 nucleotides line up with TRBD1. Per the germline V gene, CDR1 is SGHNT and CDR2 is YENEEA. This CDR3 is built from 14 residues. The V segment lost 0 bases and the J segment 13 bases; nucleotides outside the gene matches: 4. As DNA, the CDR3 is TGTGCCAGCAGCTTAGATGGGACAGGGGGCGGTCAGTTCTTC. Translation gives CASSLDGTGGGQFF.

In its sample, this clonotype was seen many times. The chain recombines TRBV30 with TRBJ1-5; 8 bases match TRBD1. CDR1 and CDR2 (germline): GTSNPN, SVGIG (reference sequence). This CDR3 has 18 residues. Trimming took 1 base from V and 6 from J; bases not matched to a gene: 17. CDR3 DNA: TGTGCCTGGAGTGGGGGACTGAGGGCAGGGGGCATGGTTCAGCCCCAGCATTTT. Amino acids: CAWSGGLRAGGMVQPQHF.

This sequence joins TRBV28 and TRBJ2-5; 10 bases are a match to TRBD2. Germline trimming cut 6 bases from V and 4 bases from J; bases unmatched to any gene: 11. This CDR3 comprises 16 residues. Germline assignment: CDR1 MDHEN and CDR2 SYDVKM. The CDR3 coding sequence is TGTGCCAGCAGATCCCGGACTAGCGGAGGGGGAGAGACCCAGTACTTC. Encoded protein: CASRSRTSGGGETQYF.

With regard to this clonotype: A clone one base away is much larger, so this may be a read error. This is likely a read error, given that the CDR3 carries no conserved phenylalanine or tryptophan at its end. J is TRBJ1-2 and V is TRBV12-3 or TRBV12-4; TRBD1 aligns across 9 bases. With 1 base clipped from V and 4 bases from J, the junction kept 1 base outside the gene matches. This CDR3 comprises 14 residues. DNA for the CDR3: TGTGCCAGCAGTTTAGGGGGACAGGGCTATGGCTACACCTCC. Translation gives CASSLGGQGYGYTS.

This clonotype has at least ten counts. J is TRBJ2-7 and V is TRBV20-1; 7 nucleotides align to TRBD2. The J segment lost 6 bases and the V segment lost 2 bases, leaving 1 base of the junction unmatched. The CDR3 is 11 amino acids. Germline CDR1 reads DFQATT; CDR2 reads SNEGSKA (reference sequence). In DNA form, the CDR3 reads TGCAGTGCTAGAAGCGGGGTCGAGCAGTACGTC. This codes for CSARSGVEQYV.

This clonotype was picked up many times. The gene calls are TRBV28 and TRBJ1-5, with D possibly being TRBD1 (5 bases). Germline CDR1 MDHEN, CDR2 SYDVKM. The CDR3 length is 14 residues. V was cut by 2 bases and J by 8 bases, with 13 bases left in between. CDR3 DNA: TGTGCCAGCAGTTTAAGCCAGGGTAGGGAGCCCCAGCATTTT. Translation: CASSLSQGREPQHF.

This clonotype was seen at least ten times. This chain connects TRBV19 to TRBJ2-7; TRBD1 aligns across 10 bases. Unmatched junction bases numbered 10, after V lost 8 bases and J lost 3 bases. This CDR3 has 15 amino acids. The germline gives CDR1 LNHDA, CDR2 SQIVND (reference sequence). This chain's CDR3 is CASRTGGLGSYEQYF. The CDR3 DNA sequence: TGTGCCAGTCGGACAGGGGGACTTGGGAGCTACGAGCAGTACTTC.

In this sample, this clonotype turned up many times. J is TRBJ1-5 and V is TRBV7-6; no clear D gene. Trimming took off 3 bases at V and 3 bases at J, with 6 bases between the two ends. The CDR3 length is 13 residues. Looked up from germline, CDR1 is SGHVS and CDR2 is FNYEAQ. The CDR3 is CASSFFPNQPQHF. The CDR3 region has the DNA TGTGCCAGCAGCTTCTTCCCCAATCAGCCCCAGCATTTT. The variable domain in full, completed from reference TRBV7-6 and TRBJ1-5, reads GAGVSQSPRYKVTKRGQDVALRCDPISGHVSLYWYRQALGQGPEFLTYFNYEAQQDKSGLPNDRFSAERPEGSISTLTIQRTEQRDSAMYRCASSFFPNQPQHFGDGTRLSIL.

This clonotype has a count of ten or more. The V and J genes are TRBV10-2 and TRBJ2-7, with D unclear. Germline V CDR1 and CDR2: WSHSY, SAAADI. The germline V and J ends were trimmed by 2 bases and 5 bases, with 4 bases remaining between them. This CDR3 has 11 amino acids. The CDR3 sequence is CASSEGNEQYF. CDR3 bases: TGCGCCAGCAGTGAGGGGAACGAGCAGTACTTC.

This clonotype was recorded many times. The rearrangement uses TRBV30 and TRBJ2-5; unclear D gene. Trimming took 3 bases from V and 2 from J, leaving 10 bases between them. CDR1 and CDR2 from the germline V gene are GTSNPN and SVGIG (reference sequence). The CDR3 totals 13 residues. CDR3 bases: TGTGCCTGGAGCGCGGAGAGACAAGAGACCCAGTACTTC. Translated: CAWSAERQETQYF.